The clone carrying this T cell receptor beta chain turned up a few times. Its specificity is not known. The data belong to a study of post-analysis software for immune sequencing data. The study's findings and limits: Strong same-batch co-clustering of samples appeared with F measure clustering. Controls had significantly higher normalized Chao1 diversity than multiple sclerosis patients. TRBV5-6, TRBV5-1 and TRBV20-1 were among 4 or 5 TRBV segments more frequent in patients than controls.

This CDR3 is built from 16 residues. Germline V CDR1 and CDR2: SQVTM, ANQGSEA. J gave up 6 bases and V 6 bases, and 18 bases lay outside the gene matches. Researchers reported that TCR beta cDNA libraries carried unique molecular identifiers. One entry per CDR3 protein, called by TCRdb with MiXCR from the PCR reads. The table includes hundreds of thousands of distinct CDR3 sequences, around 27% detected once. Sequencing was carried out using blood. The chain carries TRBV29-1 and TRBJ2-3, with 7 bases identical to TRBD1. The clonotype comes from a girl under 18 with multiple sclerosis. This CDR3 reads CSVKPGQQHFMDTQYF. Here the CDR3 DNA reads TGCAGCGTGAAACCGGGACAGCAACACTTCATGGATACGCAGTATTTT.